These 6 T cell receptor beta chains were sequenced from one sample in a study of cytomegalovirus exposure and HLA in healthy donors. PCR involved 60 Vbeta and 13 Jbeta primers. TCRdb keeps only in-frame clones here, not all; method: immunoSEQ multiplex PCR. The table lists about 79,000 clones, roughly two thirds of them singletons. The sequencing input was PBMCs. Receptors were obtained from a woman aged 45 to 65 in good health and CMV-seropositive.

This clone was counted only a few times. The CDR3 DNA is TGCGCCAGCAGCCAATTACATCCAGGGGTTCGCGGTAACTATGGCTACACCTTC. Translated, it gives CASSQLHPGVRGNYGYTF. The gene calls are TRBV4-1 and TRBJ1-2, with D maybe TRBD1 (6 bases). V shed 2 bases and J shed 1 base, with 20 bases lying between them. There are 18 residues in the CDR3. Germline V lookup: CDR1 MGHRA, CDR2 YSYEKL.

The CDR3: CASSQDRQGRFRAFF. The DNA for the CDR3 is TGTGCCAGCAGCCAAGATAGACAGGGGAGGTTTAGAGCTTTCTTT. V is TRBV14 and J is TRBJ1-1; 8 bases map to TRBD1. Germline CDR1 SGHDN, CDR2 FVKESK. The V and J ends lost 0 bases and 10 bases, in that order; junction bases with no gene match: 10. This CDR3 has 15 amino acids.

V gene TRBV2 combines with J gene TRBJ1-5; TRBD1 is a possible D gene (5 bases). This CDR3 contains 16 residues. From germline, CDR1 is SNHLY and CDR2 FYNNEI. Trimming removed 6 bases from V and 0 bases from J, with 15 bases in between. The CDR3 DNA follows: TGTGCCAGCAGCCTGTTGGGGGAGGCTAGCAATCAGCCCCAGCATTTT. Protein product: CASSLLGEASNQPQHF.

The V gene is TRBV6-5, the J gene TRBJ1-4; TRBD1 might be the D (5 bases). The CDR3 loop spans 14 amino acids. The V end was cut by 4 bases, the J end by 3 bases, with 9 bases between. Germline assignment: CDR1 MNHEY and CDR2 SVGAGI. CDR3 loop: CASSWSGPNEKLFF. The CDR3 DNA is TGTGCCAGCAGTTGGTCAGGGCCTAATGAAAAACTGTTTTTT.

This clone was recorded a few times. The rearrangement links TRBV14 to TRBJ2-1, with TRBD2 matching over 11 bases. The CDR3 sequence is 15 residues long. Per germline, CDR1 SGHDN and CDR2 FVKESK. V was clipped by 4 bases and J by 7 bases; unmatched bases: 6. DNA of the CDR3: TGTGCCAGCAGCCCTATAGCGGGGGGGCTAAATGAGCAGTTCTTC. It codes for CASSPIAGGLNEQFF.

The chain combines TRBV19 with TRBJ1-3; D ambiguous. This CDR3 region has 12 residues. Germline V gives CDR1 LNHDA, CDR2 SQIVND (reference sequence). V was trimmed by 4 bases and J by 9 bases, leaving 10 bases between them. The CDR3 nucleotides are TGTGCCAGTAGTAAGGCTAGAACCACCATATATTTT. Translating it yields CASSKARTTIYF. Combining the CDR3 with reference TRBV19 and TRBJ1-3 gives the whole variable domain DGGITQSPKYLFRKEGQNVTLSCEQNLNHDAMYWYRQDPGQGLRLIYYSQIVNDFQKGDIAEGYSVSREKKESFPLTVTSAQKNPTAFYLCASSKARTTIYFGEGSWLTVV.